This TCR beta chain is drawn from a study of identical twins. This clonotype was detected a few times. One entry per CDR3 protein, called by TCRdb with MiXCR from the 5' RACE reads. The sample holds 1,800,000 or so distinct CDR3 sequences; less than 35% are singletons and the top ten take over 0.25%. Trimming at V came to 2 bases and at J to 11 bases, leaving 8 bases not matched to a gene. Germline values: CDR1 MNHNS, CDR2 SASEGT. The CDR3 is made up of 14 amino acids. This receptor was obtained from a newborn girl in good health. The sequenced sample consisted of cord blood. The rearrangement uses TRBV6-1 and TRBJ1-5; 8 bases map to TRBD1. The CDR3 sequence: CASSELWDRLSQHF. The CDR3 DNA sequence: TGTGCCAGCAGTGAACTCTGGGACAGGCTTTCCCAGCATTTT.